This T cell receptor (beta chain) was sequenced during a study of neurological immune-mediated disorders. CDR3 length equals 14 residues. Germline trimming cut 3 bases from V and 5 bases from J; bases unmatched to any gene: 5. Germline V lookup: CDR1 DFQATT, CDR2 SNEGSKA (reference sequence). Each CDR3 protein is one row after TCRdb ran MiXCR on the 5' RACE reads. The sample has some 21,000 distinct CDR3 sequences, approximately 5.9% seen once. This clonotype was found many times. This chain connects TRBV20-1 to TRBJ2-1, with 9 bases that match TRBD2. This receptor was taken from a man between 18 and 29 years old in good health. Sequencing was done on a sample of CD8+ T cells from blood. CDR3 loop: CSASSAGGHNEQFF. CDR3 nucleotide sequence: TGCAGTGCTAGTTCAGCGGGGGGCCACAATGAGCAGTTCTTC.